These 25 T cell receptor beta chains share one sample of origin, sequenced in a study of shared clonotypes between healthy human individuals. Repertoires were generated with immunoSEQ multiplex PCR, while TCRdb's copy carries only in-frame clones and drops some. The sample records about 680,000 clones, 73% being singletons. Sequencing was carried out using memory CD4+ T cells sorted from blood. Noted subset: CD45RA-negative fraction. These receptors were obtained from a woman aged 30 to 39 in good health.

This chain links TRBV11-2 with TRBJ2-5; 11 positions agree with TRBD1. Unmatched junction bases numbered 2, after V lost 3 bases and J lost 2 bases. Per germline, CDR1 SGHAT and CDR2 FQNNGV. CDR3 size: 15 residues. The DNA of the CDR3 is TGTGCCAGCAGCTTGGACAGGGGGCTTCAAGAGACCCAGTACTTC. Protein product: CASSLDRGLQETQYF.

V gene TRBV19 combines with J gene TRBJ2-2; no firm D call. The germline V gene encodes CDR1 LNHDA and CDR2 SQIVND (reference sequence). This CDR3 has 15 residues. Deletions cut 9 bases from V and 1 base from J, with 15 bases between. The CDR3 loop is CASRQVGVNTGELFF. Here the CDR3 DNA reads TGTGCCAGCCGCCAGGTCGGCGTGAACACCGGGGAGCTGTTTTTT.

Many counts were recorded for this clone. This chain joins TRBV15 and TRBJ2-4; 11 bases agree with TRBD2. This CDR3 region has 13 residues. Germline V gene sequence: CDR1 LNHNV, CDR2 YYDKDF (reference sequence). V shed 1 base and J 13 bases; nucleotides not matched to a gene: 3. The CDR3 spells CATSRGLAGLQYF. For the CDR3, the DNA is TGTGCCACCAGCAGAGGACTAGCGGGACTCCAGTACTTC.

The rearrangement joins TRBV28 to TRBJ2-1; D might be TRBD1 or TRBD2, each matching 5 bases. V lost 3 bases and J lost 8, with 20 bases in between. This CDR3 has 16 amino acids. Looked up from germline, CDR1 is MDHEN and CDR2 is SYDVKM. The CDR3 is CASSFPPGPSGYEQFF. In DNA form, the CDR3 reads TGTGCCAGCAGTTTCCCGCCGGGACCCTCGGGGTATGAGCAGTTCTTC.

J is TRBJ2-7 and V is TRBV2; tentative D call: TRBD2 (6 bases). Deletions cut 4 bases from V and 2 bases from J, with 9 bases between. The CDR3 sequence is 13 residues long. Germline loops: CDR1 SNHLY, CDR2 FYNNEI. As DNA, the CDR3 is TGTGCCAGCAGTGGGGGAGGCCCCTACGAGCAGTACTTC. Protein sequence: CASSGGGPYEQYF.

There are a few counts of this clone. This sequence joins TRBV7-2 and TRBJ1-2; TRBD1 aligns across 8 bases. Per the germline V gene, CDR1 is SGHTA and CDR2 is FQGNSA. The CDR3 extends over 15 amino acids. Unmatched junction bases numbered 13, after V lost 5 bases and J lost 8 bases. The DNA for the CDR3 is TGTGCCAGCAGCACACCCACTGCAGGGGGCGGCGGCTACACCTTC. This codes for CASSTPTAGGGGYTF.

This clone was detected a few times. The rearrangement uses TRBV6-5 and TRBJ2-2; TRBD2 matches at 14 bases. The V segment lost 0 bases and the J segment 6 bases; nucleotides outside the gene matches: 0. Germline CDR1 MNHEY, CDR2 SVGAGI. The CDR3 is 16 residues long. CDR3 coding DNA: TGTGCCAGCAGTTACTCGGGACTAGCGGGGGCCGGGGAGCTGTTTTTT. This translates into CASSYSGLAGAGELFF.

There are a few counts of this clone. The chain couples TRBV30 to TRBJ1-2; D is undetermined. V was trimmed by 3 bases and J by 2 bases, leaving 7 bases between them. Per the germline V gene, CDR1 is GTSNPN and CDR2 is SVGIG (reference sequence). The CDR3 extends over 12 amino acids. CDR3 amino acids: CAWRAGNYGYTF. In DNA, the CDR3 is TGTGCCTGGAGGGCAGGAAACTATGGCTACACCTTC.

V and J are TRBV5-1 and TRBJ2-1; 7 bases fit TRBD1. With 1 base clipped from V and 10 bases from J, the junction kept 20 bases outside the gene matches. The CDR3 runs to 18 residues. Per germline, CDR1 SGHRS and CDR2 YFSETQ. The CDR3: CASSLRPYSGTVGKEQFF. CDR3 coding DNA: TGCGCCAGCAGCTTGCGACCCTATTCCGGGACAGTAGGAAAGGAGCAGTTCTTC.

This clone was detected once. Other DNA sequences of this sample code for an identical CDR3. The rearrangement uses TRBV28 and TRBJ1-5, with TRBD1 matching over 7 bases. Germline V lookup: CDR1 MDHEN, CDR2 SYDVKM. The CDR3 spans 15 residues. J was trimmed by 1 base and V by 6 bases; bases with no gene match: 6. CDR3 DNA: TGTGCCAGCAGCCTACAGGGGTTAAGCAATCAGCCCCAGCATTTT. Its translation is CASSLQGLSNQPQHF.

This clone was seen a single time. The rearrangement uses TRBV5-1 and TRBJ2-5, with TRBD2 as a possible D gene (6 bases). The CDR3 consists of 14 residues. CDR1 and CDR2 from the germline V gene are SGHRS and YFSETQ. The germline V and J ends were trimmed by 0 bases and 5 bases, with 11 bases remaining between them. The CDR3 sequence is CASSLVGGLETQYF. The CDR3 DNA follows: TGCGCCAGCAGCTTGGTGGGGGGTCTGGAGACCCAGTACTTC.

The rearrangement joins TRBV19 to TRBJ2-1; 11 bases are shared with TRBD2. CDR3 length: 14 amino acids. Trimming cost V 7 bases and J 2 bases; bases outside gene matches: 1. Germline V CDR1 and CDR2: LNHDA, SQIVND (reference sequence). The CDR3 DNA sequence: TGTGCCAGTAAACTAGCGGGGGCCTACAATGAGCAGTTCTTC. Translated, it gives CASKLAGAYNEQFF.

The J gene is TRBJ2-7, the V gene TRBV5-1; tentatively, D is TRBD1 or TRBD2 (7 bases each). V was shortened by 0 bases and J by 3 bases, with 10 bases between the two germline ends. The CDR3 runs to 14 residues. The germline V gene has CDR1 SGHRS and CDR2 YFSETQ. This chain's CDR3 is CASSLARGGYEQYF. CDR3 DNA: TGCGCCAGCAGCTTGGCCAGGGGGGGCTACGAGCAGTACTTC.

The chain recombines TRBV19 with TRBJ2-1; 11 positions agree with TRBD2. CDR1 LNHDA and CDR2 SQIVND come from the germline V gene (reference sequence). The CDR3 covers 16 residues. V was pared by 5 bases and J by 4 bases, with 7 bases of the junction left unmatched. CDR3 protein: CASSLLAGDPYNEQFF. CDR3 nucleotide sequence: TGTGCCAGTAGTTTACTAGCGGGAGACCCTTACAATGAGCAGTTCTTC.

The chain employs TRBV27 and TRBJ1-1; D not certain. V lost 5 bases and J lost 1, with 11 bases in between. CDR1 is MNHEY, CDR2 SMNVEV, per germline (reference sequence). The CDR3 runs 14 residues. In DNA, the CDR3 is TGTGCCAGCAGTCCCCTCGGGTCGAACACTGAAGCTTTCTTT. Its translation is CASSPLGSNTEAFF.

For this clone: The same CDR3 is also encoded by other DNA sequences in this sample. V gene TRBV5-1 combines with J gene TRBJ2-1; D could derive from TRBD1 or TRBD2 (6 bases each). V lost 0 bases to trimming and J lost 4 bases, with 11 bases between them. Germline-derived CDR1 and CDR2 are SGHRS and YFSETQ. There are 15 residues in the CDR3. CDR3 in DNA: TGCGCCAGCAGCTTGGCGTCGGGGGCGTACAATGAGCAGTTCTTC. Translated: CASSLASGAYNEQFF.

CDR3 protein: CASRNQRNTEAFF. Written as DNA, the CDR3 is TGCGCCAGCAGGAATCAAAGGAACACTGAAGCTTTCTTT. The gene calls are TRBV10-2 and TRBJ1-1, with D uncertain. The CDR3 length is 13 residues. V dropped 6 bases and J dropped 1 base, with 9 bases sitting between them. The germline V gene encodes CDR1 WSHSY and CDR2 SAAADI.

The V call is TRBV29-1, the J call TRBJ2-7; no reliable D call. V shed 4 bases and J shed 2 bases, with 15 bases lying between them. The CDR3 extends over 14 amino acids. In germline, CDR1 is SQVTM, CDR2 ANQGSEA. CDR3 in amino acids: CSVGSRGQTYEQYF. CDR3 nucleotides: TGCAGCGTTGGGTCGCGTGGGCAGACCTACGAGCAGTACTTC.

The CDR3 protein is CASSPVTDRFEQYF. The CDR3 DNA sequence: TGTGCCAGCTCACCAGTAACGGACCGGTTTGAGCAGTACTTC. The rearrangement uses TRBV18 and TRBJ2-7, with D hard to call. Trimming removed 2 bases at V and 7 bases at J, with 15 bases between. The CDR3 is 14 amino acids. Germline assignment: CDR1 KGHSH and CDR2 LQKENI.

The DNA of the CDR3 is TGTGCCAGCAGCTGGGGACTAGCGGGAGTCTCCGAGCAGTACTTC. Protein sequence: CASSWGLAGVSEQYF. The chain links TRBV5-6 to TRBJ2-7, with 14 bases aligning to TRBD2. The ends lost 3 bases at V and 6 bases at J; junction bases unmatched: 5. There are 15 residues in the CDR3. Germline assignment: CDR1 SGHDT and CDR2 YYEEEE.

The chain joins TRBV7-9 to TRBJ2-5; 7 positions match TRBD1. The CDR3 runs 16 residues. Trimming at V came to 5 bases and at J to 4 bases, leaving 13 bases not matched to a gene. Germline V gives CDR1 SEHNR, CDR2 FQNEAQ (reference sequence). The CDR3 DNA reads TGTGCCAGCAGCCCCTCCTCGGGACAGTTGGGAGAGACCCAGTACTTC. This encodes CASSPSSGQLGETQYF. The full variable domain, with the rest looked up from reference TRBV7-9 and TRBJ2-5, is DTGVSQNPRHKITKRGQNVTFRCDPISEHNRLYWYRQTLGQGPEFLTYFQNEAQLEKSRLLSDRFSAERPKGSFSTLEIQRTEQGDSAMYLCASSPSSGQLGETQYFGPGTRLLVL.

The chain combines TRBV28 with TRBJ2-1; D call uncertain. This CDR3 region has 13 residues. V lost 5 bases and J lost 6, with 11 bases in between. Germline V lookup: CDR1 MDHEN, CDR2 SYDVKM. The CDR3 is CASSGLGVNEQFF. The CDR3 DNA sequence: TGTGCCAGCAGTGGTTTGGGTGTCAATGAGCAGTTCTTC.

As to this clone: A far larger clone is only one base removed, so a read error is likely. The genes are TRBV2 and TRBJ2-2; maybe TRBD2 (5 bases). CDR1 SNHLY and CDR2 FYNNEI come from the germline V gene. The CDR3 length is 18 residues. The CDR3 protein is CASSENLSWATNTGKLFF. The CDR3 DNA is TGTGCCAGCAGTGAAAACCTATCCTGGGCGACGAACACCGGGAAGCTGTTTTTT.

The chain recombines TRBV10-1 with TRBJ2-1; a weak D match, TRBD2 (5 bases). Germline V gives CDR1 WNHNN, CDR2 SYGVQD (reference sequence). Trimming took off 2 bases at V and 8 bases at J, with 16 bases between the two ends. CDR3 length: 15 residues. CDR3 sequence (DNA): TGCGCCAGCAGTGAGACTAGTCAGTCAACCGATGAGCAGTTCTTC. Translation gives CASSETSQSTDEQFF.

This chain links TRBV4-1 with TRBJ1-1; D is ambiguous. This CDR3 has 14 residues. Trimming removed 1 base at V and 2 bases at J, with 8 bases between. Germline lookup yields CDR1 MGHRA and CDR2 YSYEKL. CDR3 protein: CASSQAVKNTEAFF. The CDR3 coding sequence is TGCGCCAGCAGCCAAGCGGTAAAAAACACTGAAGCTTTCTTT.